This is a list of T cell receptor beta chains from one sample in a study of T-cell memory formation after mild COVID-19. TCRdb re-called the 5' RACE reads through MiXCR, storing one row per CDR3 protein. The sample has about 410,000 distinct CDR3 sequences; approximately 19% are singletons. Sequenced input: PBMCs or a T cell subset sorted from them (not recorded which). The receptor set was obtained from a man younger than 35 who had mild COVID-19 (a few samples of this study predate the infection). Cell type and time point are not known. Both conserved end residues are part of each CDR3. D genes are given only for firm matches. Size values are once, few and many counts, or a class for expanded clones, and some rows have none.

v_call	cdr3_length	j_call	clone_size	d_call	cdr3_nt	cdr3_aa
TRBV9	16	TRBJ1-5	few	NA	TGTGCCAGCACCACCGGTCCGGGGACAATCAATCAGCCCCAGCATTTT	CASTTGPGTINQPQHF
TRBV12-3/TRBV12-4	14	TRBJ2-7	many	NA	TGTGCCAGCAGGAAGCCAGGGACTCTCTACGAGCAGTACTTC	CASRKPGTLYEQYF
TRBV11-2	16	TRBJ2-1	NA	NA	TGTGCCAGCAGCTTAGTGGGGGGGCTGGTCTACAATGAGCAGTTCTTC	CASSLVGGLVYNEQFF
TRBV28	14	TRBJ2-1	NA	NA	TGTGCCAGCAGGCCCCTAGGATTCTACAATGAGCAGTTCTTC	CASRPLGFYNEQFF
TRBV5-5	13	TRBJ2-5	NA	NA	TGTGCCAGCAGCTTGGCCGCTGTGGAGACCCAGTACTTC	CASSLAAVETQYF
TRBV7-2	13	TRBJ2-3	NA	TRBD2	TGTGCCAGCAGCCCGACTAGCGGGGCTACGCAGTATTTT	CASSPTSGATQYF
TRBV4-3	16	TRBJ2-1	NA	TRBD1	TGCGCCAGCAGCCAAGGGCTCAGGGGGCTGTACAATGAGCAGTTCTTC	CASSQGLRGLYNEQFF
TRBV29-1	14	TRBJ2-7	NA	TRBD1	TGCAGCGTTGAACAGGGGGATAGCCCCCTCGAGCAGTACTTC	CSVEQGDSPLEQYF
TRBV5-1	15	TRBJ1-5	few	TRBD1	TGCGCCAGCAGCTTGGGGACAGGCACTACGGAGGCCCAGCATTTT	CASSLGTGTTEAQHF
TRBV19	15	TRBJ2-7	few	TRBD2	TGTGCCAGTTCTTCAGCGGGGGGAAGCTCCTACGAGCAGTACTTC	CASSSAGGSSYEQYF
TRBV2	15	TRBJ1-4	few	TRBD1	TGTGCCAGCAGTCCCGACAGGGGCGGAGATGAAAAACTGTTTTTT	CASSPDRGGDEKLFF
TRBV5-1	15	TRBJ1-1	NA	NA	TGCGCCAGCAGCCCTGGTAGGTACGGAAACACTGAAGCTTTCTTT	CASSPGRYGNTEAFF
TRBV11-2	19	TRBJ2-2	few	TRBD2	TGTGCCAGCAGCTTAGTTTTGAAGCGGGGGGCCACTAGTGGCGGGGAGCTGTTTTTT	CASSLVLKRGATSGGELFF
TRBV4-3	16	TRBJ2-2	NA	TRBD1	TGCGCCAGCAGCCAAGATCCCCAGGGGGTGACCGGGGAGCTGTTTTTT	CASSQDPQGVTGELFF
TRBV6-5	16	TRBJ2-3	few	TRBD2	TGTGCCAGCAGTAGAAGTAGCGGGGGGGAGACAGATACGCAGTATTTT	CASSRSSGGETDTQYF
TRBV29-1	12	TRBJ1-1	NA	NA	TGCAGCGTCCAGGACGGGAACACTGAAGCTTTCTTT	CSVQDGNTEAFF
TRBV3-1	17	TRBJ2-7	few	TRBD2	TGTGCCAGCAGCCAAGAGAGGGCAGCGGGGGAGGTCTACGAGCAGTACTTC	CASSQERAAGEVYEQYF